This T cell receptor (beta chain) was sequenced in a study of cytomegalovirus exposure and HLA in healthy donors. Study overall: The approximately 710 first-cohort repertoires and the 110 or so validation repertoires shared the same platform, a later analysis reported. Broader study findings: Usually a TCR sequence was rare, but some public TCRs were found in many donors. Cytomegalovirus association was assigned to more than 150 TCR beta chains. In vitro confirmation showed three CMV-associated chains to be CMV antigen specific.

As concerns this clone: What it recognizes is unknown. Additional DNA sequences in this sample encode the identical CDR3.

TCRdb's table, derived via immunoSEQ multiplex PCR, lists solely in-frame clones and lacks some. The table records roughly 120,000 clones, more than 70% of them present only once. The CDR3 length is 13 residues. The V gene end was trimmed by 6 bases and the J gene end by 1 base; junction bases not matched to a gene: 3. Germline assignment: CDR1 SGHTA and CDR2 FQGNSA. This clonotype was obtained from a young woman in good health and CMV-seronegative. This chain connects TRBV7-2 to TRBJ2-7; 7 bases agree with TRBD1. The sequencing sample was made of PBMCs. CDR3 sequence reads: CASSSRGSYEQYF. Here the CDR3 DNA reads TGTGCCAGCAGTTCCAGGGGGTCCTACGAGCAGTACTTC.